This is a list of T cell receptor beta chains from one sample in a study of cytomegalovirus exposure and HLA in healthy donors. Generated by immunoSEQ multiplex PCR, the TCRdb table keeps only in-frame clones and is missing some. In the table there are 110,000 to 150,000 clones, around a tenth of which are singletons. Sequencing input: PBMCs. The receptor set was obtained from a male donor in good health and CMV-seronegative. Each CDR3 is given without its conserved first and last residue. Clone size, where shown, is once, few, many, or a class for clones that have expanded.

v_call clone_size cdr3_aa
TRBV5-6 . ASSLVGANTEAF
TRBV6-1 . ASGEQVRAQH
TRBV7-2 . ASSLAPGGYT
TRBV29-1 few SARQGHAF
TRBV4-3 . ASSQDYGEDSYNSPLH
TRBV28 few ASNAPGTGVNEQY
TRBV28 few ASSLSAGWSNQPQH
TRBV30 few AWNRGSTDTQY
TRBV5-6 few ASSFRGDYGYT
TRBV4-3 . ASSKARGRTYEQY
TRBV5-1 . ASSYGTSGYTGELF
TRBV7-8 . ASSLGRVIQETQY
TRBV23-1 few ASSSPSRQTSTDTQY
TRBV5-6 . ASSLSPRSSGNTIY
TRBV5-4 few ASSLGLATAEETQY
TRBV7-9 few ASSLGQGGSYNSPLH
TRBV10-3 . AISALQGDNQPQH
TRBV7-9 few ASSYRDIHYEQY
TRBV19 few ASSISRSNQPQH
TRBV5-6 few ASSWGQGWTEAF
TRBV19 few ASSIVAVNEQF
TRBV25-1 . ASSEFSAAGRINTEAF
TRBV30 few AWSVSTRGYT
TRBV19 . ASNRDSNQPQH
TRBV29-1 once SVDVGSGYSYEQY
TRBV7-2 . ASSSPKGVHSYEQY
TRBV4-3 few ASSQETGNTIY
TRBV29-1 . SVAPGGAPY
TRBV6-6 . ASSYLKTGQPHRAF
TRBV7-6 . ASSPGVGGGTGEQY
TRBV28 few ASSLWDLGGEHEQY
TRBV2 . ASSDFAGTGYYEQY